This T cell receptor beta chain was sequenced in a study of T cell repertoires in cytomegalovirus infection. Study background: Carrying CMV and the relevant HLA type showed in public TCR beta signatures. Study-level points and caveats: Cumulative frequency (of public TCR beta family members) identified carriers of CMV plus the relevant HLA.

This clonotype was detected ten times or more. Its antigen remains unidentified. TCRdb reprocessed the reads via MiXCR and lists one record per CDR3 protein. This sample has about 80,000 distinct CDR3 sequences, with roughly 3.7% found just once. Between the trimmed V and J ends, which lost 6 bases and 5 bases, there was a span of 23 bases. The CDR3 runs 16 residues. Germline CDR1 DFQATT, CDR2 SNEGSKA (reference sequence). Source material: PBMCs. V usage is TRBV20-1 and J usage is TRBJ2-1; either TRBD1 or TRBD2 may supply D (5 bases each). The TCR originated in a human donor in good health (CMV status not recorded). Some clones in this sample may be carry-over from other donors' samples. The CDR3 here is CSASQWGWGKNNEQFF. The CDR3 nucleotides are TGCAGTGCCTCCCAATGGGGGTGGGGGAAAAACAATGAGCAGTTCTTC.